This T cell receptor (beta chain) originates from a study of identical twins. The CDR3 is made up of 17 amino acids. Germline lookup yields CDR1 SGHRS and CDR2 YFSETQ. Whole-study results and caveats: Excess sharing by twins proved weaker in beta out-of-frame sequences. Invariant MAIT and iNKT cells may have partly biased zero-insertion analyses. The more abundant beta clonotypes in cord blood had fewer insertions, and memory repertoires did not show this. Monozygotic twin pairs showed more out-of-frame TCR alpha sharing than models estimated.

Concerning this clonotype: Its antigen remains unknown.

Via MiXCR, TCRdb re-called the 5' RACE reads, giving one row per CDR3 protein. There are roughly 1.6 million distinct CDR3 sequences in the sample; about 32% occur only once, and about 0.25% lies in the top ten. Sequences were obtained from cord blood. This TCR derives from a newborn girl in good health. V gene TRBV5-1 combines with J gene TRBJ2-1; TRBD2 agrees at 9 bases. The J call is doubtful: the DNA matches TRBJ2-7 better. The chain's CDR3 is CASSLVRSGGYHNEQYF. The CDR3 region has the DNA TGCGCCAGCAGCTTGGTTCGTAGCGGGGGATACCACAATGAGCAGTACTTC.